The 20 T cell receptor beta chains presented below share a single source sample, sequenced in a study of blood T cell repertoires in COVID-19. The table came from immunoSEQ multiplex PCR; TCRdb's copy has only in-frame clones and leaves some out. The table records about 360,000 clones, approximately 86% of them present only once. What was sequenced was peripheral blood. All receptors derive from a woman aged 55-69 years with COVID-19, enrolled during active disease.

The CDR3 DNA sequence: TGTGCCAGCAGCTTACTAGCGGGGGGTGCAGATACGCAGTATTTT. Its translation is CASSLLAGGADTQYF. This chain connects TRBV7-2 to TRBJ2-3; TRBD2 agrees at 11 bases. Losses at the gene ends were 2 bases for V and 4 bases for J; bases not matched to a gene: 2. There are 15 residues in the CDR3. Germline values: CDR1 SGHTA, CDR2 FQGNSA.

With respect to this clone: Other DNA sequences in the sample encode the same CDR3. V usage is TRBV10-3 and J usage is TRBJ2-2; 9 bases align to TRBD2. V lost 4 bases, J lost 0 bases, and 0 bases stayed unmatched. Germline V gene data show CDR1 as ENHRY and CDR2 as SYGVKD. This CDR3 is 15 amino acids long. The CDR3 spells CAISGGGANTGELFF. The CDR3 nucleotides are TGTGCCATCAGTGGCGGGGGGGCGAACACCGGGGAGCTGTTTTTT.

Here the CDR3 DNA reads TGTGCCAGCAGCCAATACAGGGTCTTTCAAGAGACCCAGTACTTC. Protein product: CASSQYRVFQETQYF. This chain links TRBV3-1 (or the pseudogene TRBV3-2) with TRBJ2-5; a possible D gene is TRBD1 (6 bases). Trimming took off 2 bases at V and 2 bases at J, with 12 bases between the two ends. The CDR3 totals 15 residues. Germline loops: CDR1 LGHDT, CDR2 YNNKEL (reference sequence).

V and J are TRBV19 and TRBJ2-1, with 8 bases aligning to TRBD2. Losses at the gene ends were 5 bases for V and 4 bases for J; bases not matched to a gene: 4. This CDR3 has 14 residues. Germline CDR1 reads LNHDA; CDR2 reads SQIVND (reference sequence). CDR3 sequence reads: CASSRAGGYNEQFF. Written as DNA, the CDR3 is TGTGCCAGTAGTCGCGCGGGGGGTTACAATGAGCAGTTCTTC.

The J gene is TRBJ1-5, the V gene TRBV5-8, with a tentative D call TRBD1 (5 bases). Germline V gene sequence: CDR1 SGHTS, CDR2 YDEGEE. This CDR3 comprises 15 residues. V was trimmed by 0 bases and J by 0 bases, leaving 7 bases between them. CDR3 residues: CASSLGQHSNQPQHF. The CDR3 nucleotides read TGTGCCAGCAGCTTGGGACAGCATAGCAATCAGCCCCAGCATTTT.

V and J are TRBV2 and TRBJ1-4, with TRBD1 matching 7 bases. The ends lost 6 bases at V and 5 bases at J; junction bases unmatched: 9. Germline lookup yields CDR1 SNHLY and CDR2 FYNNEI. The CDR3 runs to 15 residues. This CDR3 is CASRRGQSSNEKLFF. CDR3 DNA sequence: TGTGCCAGCAGGCGGGGACAGAGCTCAAATGAAAAACTGTTTTTT.

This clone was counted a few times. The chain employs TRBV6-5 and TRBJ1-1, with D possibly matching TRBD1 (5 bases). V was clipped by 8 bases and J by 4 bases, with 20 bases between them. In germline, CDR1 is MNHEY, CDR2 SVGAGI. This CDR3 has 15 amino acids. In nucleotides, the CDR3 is TGTGCCAGCGTCTGGGGGAGGGCAGGTGGCACTGAAGCTTTCTTT. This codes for CASVWGRAGGTEAFF.

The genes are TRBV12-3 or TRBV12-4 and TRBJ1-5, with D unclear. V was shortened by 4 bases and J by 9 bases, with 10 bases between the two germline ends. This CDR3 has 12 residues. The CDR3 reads CASSSLGMPQHF. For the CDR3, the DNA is TGTGCCAGCAGTTCTCTCGGGATGCCCCAGCATTTT.

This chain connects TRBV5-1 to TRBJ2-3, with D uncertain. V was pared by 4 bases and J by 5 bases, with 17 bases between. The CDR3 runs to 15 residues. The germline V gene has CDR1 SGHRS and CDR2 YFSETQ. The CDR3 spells CASSLLFNSLDTQYF. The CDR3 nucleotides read TGCGCCAGCAGCCTTCTGTTTAATTCCCTAGATACGCAGTATTTT.

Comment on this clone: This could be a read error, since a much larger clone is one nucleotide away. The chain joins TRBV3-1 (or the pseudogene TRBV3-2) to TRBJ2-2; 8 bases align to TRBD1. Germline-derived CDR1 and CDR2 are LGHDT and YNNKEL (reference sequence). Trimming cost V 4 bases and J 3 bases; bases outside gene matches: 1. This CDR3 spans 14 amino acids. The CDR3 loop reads CASSLTGDTGELFF. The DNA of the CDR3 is TGTGCCAGCAGCCTGACAGGGGACACCGGGGAGCTGTTTTTT.

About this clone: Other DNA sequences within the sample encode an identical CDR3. The CDR3 is CASSPPLAGAQETQYF. CDR3 bases: TGTGCCAGCAGCCCCCCGCTAGCGGGAGCCCAAGAGACCCAGTACTTC. This chain links TRBV6-2 or TRBV6-3 with TRBJ2-5, with 10 positions matching TRBD2. Germline values: CDR1 MNHEY, CDR2 SVGEGT. After removal of 6 bases from V and 1 base from J, the junction contained 8 bases not matched to a gene. CDR3 length: 16 amino acids.

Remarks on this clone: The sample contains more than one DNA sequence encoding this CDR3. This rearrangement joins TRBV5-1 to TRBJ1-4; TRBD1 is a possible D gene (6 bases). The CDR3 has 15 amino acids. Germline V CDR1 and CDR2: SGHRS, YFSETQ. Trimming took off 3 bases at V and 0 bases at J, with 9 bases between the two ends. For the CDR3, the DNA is TGCGCCAGCAGCTCACAGGGTGCAACTAATGAAAAACTGTTTTTT. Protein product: CASSSQGATNEKLFF.

CDR3 sequence reads: CASSLSPGETPNEQFF. In nucleotides, the CDR3 is TGTGCCAGCAGCTTATCTCCGGGGGAGACGCCGAATGAGCAGTTCTTC. This chain links TRBV7-2 with TRBJ2-1; possible D gene TRBD2, 6 bases. The CDR3 has 16 amino acids. Trimming stripped 2 bases from V and 7 bases from J, with 18 bases between. The germline CDR1 and CDR2 sequences are SGHTA and FQGNSA.

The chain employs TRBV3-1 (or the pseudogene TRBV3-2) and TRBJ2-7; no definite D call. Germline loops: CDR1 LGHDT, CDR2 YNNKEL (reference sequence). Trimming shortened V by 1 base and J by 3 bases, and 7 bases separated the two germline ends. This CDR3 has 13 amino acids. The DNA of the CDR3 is TGTGCCAGCAGCCAAGGTCCCAGCTACGAGCAGTACTTC. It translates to CASSQGPSYEQYF.

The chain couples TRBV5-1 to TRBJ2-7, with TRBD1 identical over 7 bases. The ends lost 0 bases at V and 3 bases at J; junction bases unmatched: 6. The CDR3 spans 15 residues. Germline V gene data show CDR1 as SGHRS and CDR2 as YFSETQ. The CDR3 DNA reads TGCGCCAGCAGCTTGGACGTGGGACAGAGCTACGAGCAGTACTTC. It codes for CASSLDVGQSYEQYF.

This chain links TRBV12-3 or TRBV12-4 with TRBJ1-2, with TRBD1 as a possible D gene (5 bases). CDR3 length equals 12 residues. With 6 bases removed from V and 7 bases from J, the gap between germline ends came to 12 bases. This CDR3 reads CASRKQGGGYTF. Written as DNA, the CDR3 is TGTGCCAGCAGGAAGCAGGGAGGTGGCTACACCTTC.

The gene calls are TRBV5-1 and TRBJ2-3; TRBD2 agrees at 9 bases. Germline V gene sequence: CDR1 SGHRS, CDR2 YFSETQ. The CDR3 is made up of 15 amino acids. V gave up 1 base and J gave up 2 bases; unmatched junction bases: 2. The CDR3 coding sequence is TGCGCCAGCAGCTTGAGCGGGGGGTACACAGATACGCAGTATTTT. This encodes CASSLSGGYTDTQYF. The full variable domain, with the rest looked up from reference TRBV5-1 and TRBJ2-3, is KAGVTQTPRYLIKTRGQQVTLSCSPISGHRSVSWYQQTPGQGLQFLFEYFSETQRNKGNFPGRFSGRQFSNSRSEMNVSTLELGDSALYLCASSLSGGYTDTQYFGPGTRLTVL.

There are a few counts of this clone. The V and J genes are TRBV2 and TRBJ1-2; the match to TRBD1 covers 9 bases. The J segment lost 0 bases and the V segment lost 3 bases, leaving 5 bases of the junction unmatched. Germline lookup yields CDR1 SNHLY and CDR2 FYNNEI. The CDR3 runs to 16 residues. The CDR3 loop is CASSEGQGNANYGYTF. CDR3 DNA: TGTGCCAGCAGTGAGGGACAGGGTAACGCTAACTATGGCTACACCTTC.

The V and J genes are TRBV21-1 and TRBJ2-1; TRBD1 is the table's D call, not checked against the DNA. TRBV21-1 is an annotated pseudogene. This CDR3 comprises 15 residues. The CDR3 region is CASSFRGGAYNEQFF. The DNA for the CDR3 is TGTGCCAGCAGCTTCCGAGGGGGCGCTTACAATGAGCAGTTCTTC.

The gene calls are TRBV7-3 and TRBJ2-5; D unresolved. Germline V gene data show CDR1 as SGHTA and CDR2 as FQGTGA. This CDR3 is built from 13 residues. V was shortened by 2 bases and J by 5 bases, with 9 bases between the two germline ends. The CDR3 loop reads CASSLGPRETQYF. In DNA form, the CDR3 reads TGTGCCAGCAGCTTAGGTCCACGGGAGACCCAGTACTTC. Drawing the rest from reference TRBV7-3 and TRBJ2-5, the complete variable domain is GAGVSQTPSNKVTEKGKYVELRCDPISGHTALYWYRQSLGQGPEFLIYFQGTGAADDSGLPNDRFFAVRPEGSVSTLKIQRTERGDSAVYLCASSLGPRETQYFGPGTRLLVL.